This TCR beta chain derives from a study of T cell responses to AZD1222 COVID-19 vaccine. Background on the study: Second-dose intervals near 4 or 12 weeks were combined. Whole-study findings and limits: Females made up more of the donors, who were largely white British, and clonal diversity may have come out too low. At baseline, just a handful of AZD1222 recipients tested seropositive. Of spike-specific TCRs, nearly half reportedly target regions left unmutated in variants.

In regard to this clone: Its specificity is not known.

The repertoire was sequenced with immunoSEQ multiplex PCR; TCRdb's copy has only in-frame clones and lacks some. The top ten hold 5% of the sample, which has around 140,000 clones, around nine tenths seen once. This specimen was peripheral blood, taken on day 0 of AZD1222 vaccination. This sequence was found in an adult in good health.

In nucleotides, the CDR3 is TGTGCCAGCAGCCAAGATCCCCCGAGGACAGGGGACTATGGCTACACCTTC. Its protein product is CASSQDPPRTGDYGYTF. The chain uses TRBV3-1 (or the pseudogene TRBV3-2) and TRBJ1-2, with 9 nucleotides matching TRBD1. Trimming cost V 0 bases and J 3 bases; bases outside gene matches: 8. Germline CDR1 and CDR2: LGHDT and YNNKEL (reference sequence). This CDR3 is 17 amino acids long.